The rows below give T cell receptor beta chains drawn from one sample of a study of blood T cell repertoires in COVID-19. Produced via immunoSEQ multiplex PCR; TCRdb's table is partial and in-frame only. This table has around 100,000 clones, more than 90% appearing once. The sequencing input was peripheral blood. Receptors originate from a young man with acute or convalescent COVID-19. Each CDR3 is given with its conserved first and last residue. A D gene is named only where the DNA matches it firmly. Clone size appears in some rows only: once, few, many, or a class for an expanded clone.

clone size,J gene,D gene,V gene,CDR3 DNA,CDR3 protein
-,TRBJ1-2,-,TRBV6-1,TGTGCCAGCAGTGGAGTGAGAAGTCCACCCGGGGGAAGCTACACCTTC,CASSGVRSPPGGSYTF
-,TRBJ2-7,TRBD2,TRBV6-5,TGTGCCAGCAGAAGGGGACTAGGTGTCTACGAGCAGTACTTC,CASRRGLGVYEQYF
once,TRBJ1-1,-,TRBV4-1,TGCGCCAGCAGCCAAGATCCAGGGTCAGGCACTGAAGCTTTCTTT,CASSQDPGSGTEAFF
-,TRBJ2-7,TRBD1,TRBV6-6,TGTGCCAGCAGTTACTCGGGGGACAGCTCCTACGAGCAGTACTTC,CASSYSGDSSYEQYF
-,TRBJ1-3,-,TRBV19,TGTGCCAGTAGTTCTGTACCGAGAGTGGGGGCTTACTCTGGAAACACCATATATTTT,CASSSVPRVGAYSGNTIYF
-,TRBJ2-7,TRBD1,TRBV3-1/TRBV3-2,TGTGCCAGCAGCCCTAGGGACAGGGGACACTACGAGCAGTACTTC,CASSPRDRGHYEQYF
-,TRBJ1-1,-,TRBV7-2,TGTGCCAGCAGCTTTAAACAGGGCTGGAGGTGGGACACTGAAGCTTTCTTT,CASSFKQGWRWDTEAFF
-,TRBJ1-5,TRBD1,TRBV2,TGTGCCAGCAGCGGGGGACAGGCCGCGTATCAGCCCCAGCATTTT,CASSGGQAAYQPQHF
-,TRBJ1-1,-,TRBV30,TGTGCCTGGAGTGTACGCCCGGGGGACACTGAAGCTTTCTTT,CAWSVRPGDTEAFF
-,TRBJ1-2,-,TRBV2,TGTGCCAGCAGTGAAAGCGCATCCGATGGCTACACCTTC,CASSESASDGYTF
-,TRBJ2-6,-,TRBV18,TGTGCCAGCTCACCGCGGGCCCTCTCTGGGGCCAACGTCCTGACTTTC,CASSPRALSGANVLTF
once,TRBJ2-1,TRBD2,TRBV5-1,TGCGCCAGCAGCTTGGAAGGCCTAGCGGGGGTTGAGCAGTTCTTC,CASSLEGLAGVEQFF
-,TRBJ1-2,-,TRBV5-4,TGTGCCAGCAGCTTGGAGGGAGGGAACTATGGCTACACCTTC,CASSLEGGNYGYTF
-,TRBJ1-4,-,TRBV5-4,TGTGCCAGCAGCCCTGGGACAACCGCAACTAATGAAAAACTGTTTTTT,CASSPGTTATNEKLFF
-,TRBJ2-3,-,TRBV4-1,TGCGCCAGCAGCCAATTAGAGGCTAGCACAGATACGCAGTATTTT,CASSQLEASTDTQYF
-,TRBJ2-1,TRBD2,TRBV6-5,TGTGCCAGCAGATCTGGGACTAGCGGCTACAATGAGCAGTTCTTC,CASRSGTSGYNEQFF
few,TRBJ1-2,-,TRBV25-1,TGTGCCAGCAGTGCAAACAGTAATAGCTATGGCTACACCTTC,CASSANSNSYGYTF
-,TRBJ1-2,-,TRBV6-6,TGTGCCAGCAGGGACAGCTATGGCTACACCTTC,CASRDSYGYTF
-,TRBJ2-7,-,TRBV2,TGTGCCAGCAGTGAAGGGACATATTTTTACGAGCAGTACTTC,CASSEGTYFYEQYF
once,TRBJ2-1,TRBD2,TRBV3-1/TRBV3-2,TGTGCCAGCAGCCAAGATAATTACGGGACTAGCGGGGACGGAGAGCAGTTCTTC,CASSQDNYGTSGDGEQFF
-,TRBJ2-7,TRBD2,TRBV7-9,TGTGCCAGCAGCTCTTCTAGCGGGAGCGGATACGAGCAGTACTTC,CASSSSSGSGYEQYF
-,TRBJ1-1,-,TRBV18,TGTGCCAGCTCCCTCGAAGCTAACACTGAAGCTTTCTTT,CASSLEANTEAFF
once,TRBJ2-1,TRBD1,TRBV5-1,TGCGCCAGCAGCTTGGACCCTACAGGGGGCGGTTGGAATGAGCAGTTCTTC,CASSLDPTGGGWNEQFF
-,TRBJ1-1,-,TRBV5-1,TGCGCCAGCAGCGGCAACACTGAAGCTTTCTTT,CASSGNTEAFF
few,TRBJ2-3,TRBD2,TRBV6-1,TGTGCCAGCAGTGAAATGGGCAGGGCCGTAGCGGGAGATACGCAGTATTTT,CASSEMGRAVAGDTQYF
-,TRBJ1-1,-,TRBV7-9,TGTGCCAGCAGCGCCGACACCTACACTGAAGCTTTCTTT,CASSADTYTEAFF
once,TRBJ2-2,TRBD2,TRBV9,TGTGCCAGCAGCCTTGAGCGGGGACGGAACACCGGGGAGCTGTTTTTT,CASSLERGRNTGELFF
-,TRBJ1-1,-,TRBV4-1,TGCGCCAGCAGGGAGGGAGGCACTGAAGCTTTCTTT,CASREGGTEAFF
-,TRBJ2-7,-,TRBV24-1,TGTGCCACCAGAGGGGGGGACGAGCAGTACTTC,CATRGGDEQYF
-,TRBJ2-3,-,TRBV24-1,TGTGCCACCAGTTGGCCATCCGGACTCAGCACAGATACGCAGTATTTT,CATSWPSGLSTDTQYF
-,TRBJ2-2,-,TRBV27,TGTGCCAGCAACTTCGGACTGTTCCTTGGACAGACCGGGGAGCTGTTTTTT,CASNFGLFLGQTGELFF
-,TRBJ1-2,-,TRBV7-8,TGTGCCAGCAGCTTAGGTGGCACTAACTATGGCTACACCTTC,CASSLGGTNYGYTF